The 4 T cell receptor beta chains given below trace back to one sample, sequenced in a study of shared clonotypes between healthy human individuals. Clones were read by immunoSEQ multiplex PCR, and TCRdb kept only the in-frame ones, dropping some. The table records 1.6 million or so clones, around 97% of them present only once. The specimen was naive CD4+ T cells sorted from blood. Subset given: CD45RA+ positively selected. The source of these receptors is a young man in good health.

The CDR3 region has the DNA TGCAGCGTTGGAAGGGGGACGGGATACGAGCAGTACTTC. Translation: CSVGRGTGYEQYF. The chain couples TRBV29-1 to TRBJ2-7; D is perhaps TRBD1 (6 bases). The CDR3 totals 13 residues. Germline loops: CDR1 SQVTM, CDR2 ANQGSEA. V lost 4 bases and J 4 bases, leaving 14 bases between the germline ends.

A few counts support this clone. This chain uses TRBV28 with TRBJ2-1, with D possibly matching TRBD2 (5 bases). This CDR3 contains 16 residues. The V end lost 7 bases, the J end lost 4 bases, and 20 bases lay between the germline ends. The germline CDR1 and CDR2 sequences are MDHEN and SYDVKM. CDR3: CASIPRGSIRYNEQFF. CDR3 coding DNA: TGTGCCAGCATACCCCGAGGGAGTATCCGTTACAATGAGCAGTTCTTC.

This chain links TRBV11-3 with TRBJ2-5, with D maybe TRBD2 (5 bases). There are 17 residues in the CDR3. CDR1 is SGHNT and CDR2 is YENEEA in the germline V gene. V was cut by 5 bases and J by 0 bases, with 19 bases left in between. The CDR3: CASSIARWQRHQETQYF. The CDR3 DNA follows: TGTGCCAGCAGCATAGCCCGGTGGCAGCGGCACCAAGAGACCCAGTACTTC.

The V call is TRBV18, the J call TRBJ2-7, with 7 bases lining up with TRBD1. V lost 3 bases, J lost 6 bases, and 5 bases stayed unmatched. Germline V gene data show CDR1 as KGHSH and CDR2 as LQKENI. The CDR3 has 13 amino acids. CDR3 loop: CASSPGTAGEQYF. For the CDR3, the DNA is TGTGCCAGCTCACCCGGGACAGCTGGCGAGCAGTACTTC.